This T cell receptor (beta chain) stems from a study of T-cell reconstitution after alpha-beta-depleted transplantation in children (dated by TCRdb to 2016 to 2018). In terms of the full investigation: The study quantitatively tracked T-cell immune reconstitution after TCRalphabeta/CD19-depleted allogeneic hematopoietic cell transplantation in children using TCR repertoire profiling.

The germline V and J ends show losses of 6 bases and 3 bases respectively, and no gene match explains 14 bases of the junction. CDR1 and CDR2 are read off the germline V gene (reference sequence) as DFQATT and SNEGSKA. The CDR3, cysteine through phenylalanine, is 16 amino acids long. This entry keeps only the CDR3 DNA: 48 bases, framed from base 1. General conclusions and limits of the study: Hyperexpanded clone frequencies declined over subsequent months; after one year, T-cell counts and TCRbeta diversity were mostly attributed to newly produced T cells. The high TCRbeta diversity at day 60 in some patients was ascribed to recipient T cells and intrathymic progenitors that had survived conditioning. About two months after transplant, the apparently early recovery of alphabetaT-cell counts reportedly depended on just several hundred clones that had expanded rapidly and came from non-depleted graft cells.

As concerns this clonotype: Its antigen specificity is not known. No much larger clonotype is one base removed from it; base qualities were not supplied.

This specimen's treatment or condition label, per the study, means: allogeneic hematopoietic cell transplantation with graft depleted of TCRalphabeta T cells and CD19 B cells. TCRalphabeta/CD19-depleted allogeneic hematopoietic cell grafts were given to the transplant recipients, all of whom were children. The library was built by means of PCR. The instrument given in TCRdb is Illumina HiSeq 2500. TCR library preparation used molecular barcoding, with unique molecular identifiers applied to normalize quantification of the TCRbeta repertoire. Through fastp at Q25 and MiXCR, TCRdb rebuilt clones from the public reads, retaining in-frame beta chains. When rows share a CDR3 protein, they turn into one entry using the most common DNA and genes. The sample contains fewer than 500,000 distinct CDR3 sequences, around two fifths of them found a single time. The top ten constitute approximately 25% of the sample.

The TCR sequence derives from a girl aged 2 to 9 with aplastic anemia, due to receive a stem cell transplant. Recombination linked TRBV20-1 to TRBJ2-3; 8 bases in between match TRBD2. Sequenced material: PBMCs, taken before TCRalphabeta/CD19-depleted stem cell transplant. The CDR3 region reads CSAPRGGGRLTDTQYF. The DNA is TGCAGTGCCCCCCGGGGGGGCGGGAGGTTGACAGATACGCAGTATTTT.